Here is one T cell receptor beta chain with its context. Its antigen is currently unknown. The sample is drawn from a study of cytomegalovirus exposure and HLA in healthy donors. Study-level points and caveats: Researchers reportedly found TCR beta sequences accurately predicted most subjects' HLA-A and HLA-B alleles. CMV antigen specificity was confirmed in vitro for a few CMV-associated chains.

The V gene end was trimmed by 4 bases and the J gene end by 2 bases; junction bases not matched to a gene: 5. The CDR3 has 14 residues. CDR1 SGDLS and CDR2 YYNGEE come from the germline V gene. This PCR relied on a set of 60 Vbeta primers and 13 Jbeta primers. Only in-frame clones appear in the TCRdb table, and some are missing; sequencing was by immunoSEQ multiplex PCR. The sample contains some 240,000 clones, over 90% of which appear only once. Source material: PBMCs. The chain employs TRBV9 and TRBJ2-5, with TRBD1 identical over 7 bases. This receptor was taken from a girl aged 2-10 years in good health and CMV-seronegative. The CDR3 loop reads CASSPGTEQETQYF. The DNA for the CDR3 is TGTGCCAGCAGCCCCGGGACAGAGCAAGAGACCCAGTACTTC.